This TCR beta chain was identified in a study of graft-versus-host responses after intestinal transplantation. TCRdb's table, derived via immunoSEQ multiplex PCR, lists solely in-frame clones and lacks some. The sample holds about 94,000 clones, about 91% seen once. The CDR3 extends over 15 amino acids. In germline, CDR1 is MNHEY, CDR2 SVGAGI. The ends were cut back, 8 bases at V and 3 bases at J, with 17 bases in the middle. A word on this clone: The antigen remains unidentified.

Study conclusions and caveats: GvH clone levels peaked in circulation, and this peak was associated with early post-transplant HvG declines.

Sequenced here: unstimulated CD8+ T cells sorted from spleen or lymph node cells, sampled before intestinal transplant. The chain combines TRBV6-5 with TRBJ2-1, with a tentative D call TRBD2 (6 bases). The receptor's source is a human donor who received an intestinal transplant. This chain's CDR3 is CASRNKEGFYNEQFF. DNA of the CDR3: TGTGCCAGCCGAAACAAGGAGGGGTTCTACAATGAGCAGTTCTTC.